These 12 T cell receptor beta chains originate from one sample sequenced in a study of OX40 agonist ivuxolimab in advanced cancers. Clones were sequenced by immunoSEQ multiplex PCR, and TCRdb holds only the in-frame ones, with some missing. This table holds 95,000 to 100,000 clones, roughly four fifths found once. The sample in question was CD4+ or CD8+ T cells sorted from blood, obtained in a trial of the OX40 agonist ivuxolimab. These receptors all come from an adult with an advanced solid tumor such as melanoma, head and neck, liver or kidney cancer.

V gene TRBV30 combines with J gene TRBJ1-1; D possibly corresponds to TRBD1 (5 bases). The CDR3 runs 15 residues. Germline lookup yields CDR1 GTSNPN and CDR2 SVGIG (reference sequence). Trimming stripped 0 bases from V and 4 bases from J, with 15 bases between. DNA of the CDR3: TGTGCCTGGAGTGTACGTTTGGGGGGGGGCACTGAAGCTTTCTTT. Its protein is CAWSVRLGGGTEAFF.

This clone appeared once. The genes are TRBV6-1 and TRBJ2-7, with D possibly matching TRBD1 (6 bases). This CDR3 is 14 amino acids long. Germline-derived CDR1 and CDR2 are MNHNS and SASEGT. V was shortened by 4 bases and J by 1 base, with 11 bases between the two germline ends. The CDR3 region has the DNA TGTGCCAGCAGTGGAATGGGGGCTTCCTACGAGCAGTACTTC. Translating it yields CASSGMGASYEQYF.

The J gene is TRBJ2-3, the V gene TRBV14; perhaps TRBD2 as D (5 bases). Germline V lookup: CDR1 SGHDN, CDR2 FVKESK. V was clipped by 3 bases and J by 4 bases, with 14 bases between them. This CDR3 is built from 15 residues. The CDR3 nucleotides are TGTGCCAGCAGCCACCCCGAGGGATATCCAGATACGCAGTATTTT. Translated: CASSHPEGYPDTQYF.

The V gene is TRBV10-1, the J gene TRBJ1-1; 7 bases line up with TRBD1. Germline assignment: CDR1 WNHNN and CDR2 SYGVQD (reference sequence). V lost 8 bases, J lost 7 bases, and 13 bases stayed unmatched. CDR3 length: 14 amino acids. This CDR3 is CASDPTGRTGEAFF. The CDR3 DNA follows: TGCGCCAGCGACCCGACAGGGCGAACAGGTGAAGCTTTCTTT.

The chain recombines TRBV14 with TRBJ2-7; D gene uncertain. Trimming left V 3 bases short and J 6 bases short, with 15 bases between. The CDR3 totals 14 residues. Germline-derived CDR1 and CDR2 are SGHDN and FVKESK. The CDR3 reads CASSQNALGSEQYF. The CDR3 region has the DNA TGTGCCAGCAGCCAGAACGCGTTAGGATCCGAGCAGTACTTC.

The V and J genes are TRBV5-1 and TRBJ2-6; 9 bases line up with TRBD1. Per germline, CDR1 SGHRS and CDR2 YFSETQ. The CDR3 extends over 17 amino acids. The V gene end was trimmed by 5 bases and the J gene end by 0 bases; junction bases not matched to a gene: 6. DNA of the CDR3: TGCGCCAGCAGGACCGGGACAGGGAGCTCTGGGGCCAACGTCCTGACTTTC. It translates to CASRTGTGSSGANVLTF.

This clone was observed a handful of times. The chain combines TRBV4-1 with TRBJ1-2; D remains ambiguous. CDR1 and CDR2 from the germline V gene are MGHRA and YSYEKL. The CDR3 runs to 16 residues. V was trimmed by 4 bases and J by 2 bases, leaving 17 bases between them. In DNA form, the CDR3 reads TGCGCCAGCAGCCGGGATTGGCAGGCTAGAAACTATGGCTACACCTTC. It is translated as CASSRDWQARNYGYTF.

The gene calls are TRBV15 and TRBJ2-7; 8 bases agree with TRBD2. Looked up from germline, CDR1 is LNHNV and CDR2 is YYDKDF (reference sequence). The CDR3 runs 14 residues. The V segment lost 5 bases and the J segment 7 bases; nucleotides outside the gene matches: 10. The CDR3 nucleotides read TGTGCCACCAGCTCGTTAGCGGGGTTAAGGGAGCAGTACTTC. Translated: CATSSLAGLREQYF.

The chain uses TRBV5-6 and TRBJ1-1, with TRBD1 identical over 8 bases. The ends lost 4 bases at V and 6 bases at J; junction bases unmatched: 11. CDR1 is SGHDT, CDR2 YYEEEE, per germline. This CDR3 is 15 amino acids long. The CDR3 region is CASSGRTGLAAEAFF. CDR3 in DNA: TGTGCCAGCAGCGGGAGGACAGGGCTGGCGGCTGAAGCTTTCTTT.

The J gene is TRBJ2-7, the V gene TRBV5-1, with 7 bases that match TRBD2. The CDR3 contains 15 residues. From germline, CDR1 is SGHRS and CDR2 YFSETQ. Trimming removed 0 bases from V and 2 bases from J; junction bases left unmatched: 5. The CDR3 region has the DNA TGCGCCAGCAGCTTGGAAGGGACTAACCCCTACGAGCAGTACTTC. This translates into CASSLEGTNPYEQYF.

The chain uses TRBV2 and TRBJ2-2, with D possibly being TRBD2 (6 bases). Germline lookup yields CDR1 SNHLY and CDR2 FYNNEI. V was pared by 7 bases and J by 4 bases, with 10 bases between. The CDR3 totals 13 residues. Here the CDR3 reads CASKRGGTGELFF. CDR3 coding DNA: TGTGCCAGCAAGAGGGGAGGCACCGGGGAGCTGTTTTTT.

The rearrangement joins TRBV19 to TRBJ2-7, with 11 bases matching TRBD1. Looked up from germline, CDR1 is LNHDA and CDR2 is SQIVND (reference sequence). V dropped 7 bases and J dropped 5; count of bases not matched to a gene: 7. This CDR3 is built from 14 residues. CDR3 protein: CASTSPGQGDEQYF. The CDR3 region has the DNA TGTGCCAGTACCTCTCCGGGACAGGGGGACGAGCAGTACTTC.